This T cell receptor (beta chain) originates from a study of cytomegalovirus exposure and HLA in healthy donors (dated by TCRdb to 2015 to 2018). In the study overall: An earlier analysis of a few hundred of the donors reported over 250 Gb of sequence data and roughly 120 million unique TCR beta sequences obtained from about 179 million T cells. An early release covering roughly 600 HLA-typed donors comprised about 310 gigabases of sequencing data and tens of millions of unique TCR sequences. Of the roughly 430 genotyped donors, approximately 82% fell in the genetic ancestry cluster associated with self-reported Caucasian donors. The study aimed to test whether signatures of past pathogen exposure could be identified by cataloging public T cell receptors. The T cell repertoires of some 700 subjects were profiled by immunosequencing and related to cytomegalovirus serostatus. Along with the roughly 670-subject first cohort, a separate validation cohort of more than 90 different subjects was used. To predict cytomegalovirus infection status, the study brought together high-throughput TCR immunosequencing, statistical association of individual TCRs with disease status, and machine learning. A later analysis re-analyzed previously published TCR beta repertoires from approximately 670 donors and added high-resolution HLA genotyping to study TCR occurrence patterns. In the later analysis, no new phenotypic data were used to find candidate immune exposures; instead, reliance was placed on TCR beta sequences and their occurrence across donors. An earlier analysis of 587 of the donors used high-throughput TCR beta sequencing to judge whether each TCR beta V gene segment behaved as functional or pseudogenic. Donor age, sex, ethnicity and CMV serostatus were compiled together with the repertoire data. In a later genetic analysis, genome-wide SNP genotypes for about 65% of the 666 donors were used, and that subset was treated as a discovery cohort. All discovery cohort repertoires had been generated on a single sequencing platform. HLA typing covered class I and class II loci at four-digit resolution. Typing coverage differed by locus: A, B, C, DRB1 and DQB1 were typed in roughly 629-630 donors, DQA1 in 500 to 550, DPA1 in around 610, and DPB1 in just under 490. Five DR-DQ haplotypes were treated as single units for association and clustering because of strong linkage in the cohort. Among about 370 genotyped donors of the cohort, an average of about 240,000 unique TCR beta nucleotide sequences was sequenced per donor, of which approximately 18% were non-productive. What the authors observed across the whole study: Specific HLA alleles were associated with 15,000 to 20,000 TCR beta sequences at a false discovery rate of 0.05 in a later analysis. In vitro tests confirmed that a few of the cytomegalovirus-associated TCR beta chains recognize cytomegalovirus antigens. A further reported finding was that TCR beta sequences accurately predicted the HLA-A and HLA-B alleles for most subjects in the first cohort. According to a later analysis, parvovirus B19, influenza, CMV and Epstein-Barr virus appeared linked to several top co-occurrence clusters. The study gave a list of 150 to 200 TCR beta chains associated with cytomegalovirus. Roughly 15 rarely observed V segments, including chromosome 9 orphons, were excluded from the earlier analysis of approximately 500 of the donors because counts were too low. The classifier was reported to diagnose cytomegalovirus status with high specificity and sensitivity in both the original cohort and the validation cohort. When HLA alleles, especially DR and DQ, strongly co-occurred, attributing TCR associations to individual alleles was difficult. In an earlier analysis of 587 of the donors, most TCR beta V segments appeared in productive rearrangements about 87% or about 30% of the time, broadly matching IMGT annotations. The presence/absence analyses assumed that sequencing depth was roughly uniform across donors, and that assumption may not be true. The authors suggested that the approach could potentially be generalized to other disease states and immunological phenotypes. In a later analysis, the rate of TCR association differed among HLA loci, with DRB1 alleles having the most associated TCRs and HLA-C alleles having the fewest. Because HLA typing was missing for some donors at each locus, association tests included only the typed subset. A cluster of highly shared sequence variants was judged likely to represent a technical artifact of the sequencing pipeline. Some IMGT-functional V segments, including TRBV6-2 and TRBV6-3, could not be distinguished by the 87-base-pair reads and were therefore excluded. In a later analysis, HLA-associated TCR beta chains were found to be more clonally expanded and to have lower generation probabilities than equally common non-associated chains. For the cohort, immune exposure information was limited to CMV serostatus. Most TCR sequences were observed very rarely across donors, whereas some public TCRs were present in many individuals. Compared with the approximately 600-donor mean, donors in an Asian-associated ancestry cluster had fewer N-insertions in productive TCRs, according to a later genetic analysis. An association between a missense DCLRE1C variant and V-gene and J-gene trimming of TCR beta chains was found in a later genetic analysis and replicated in an independent cohort. This cohort had only TCR beta chains sequenced, and the lack of alpha or paired-chain data limited which features could be detected. Correlated functional status among segregating V segments might be attributable to linkage disequilibrium, but an unknown experimental factor could not be ruled out. Most CMV-associated TCR beta chains appeared to be HLA-restricted in a later analysis, and the HLA associations seemed to be driven largely by CMV exposure.

The CDR3 runs 17 amino acids, cysteine and phenylalanine included. Solely the CDR3 DNA is kept, with 51 bases framed from the first base. In the germline V gene, CDR1 corresponds to SGHRS and CDR2 to YFSETQ. The junction carries 21 bases between V and J, which are trimmed by 6 bases and 5 bases respectively. The method behind the library was the immunoSEQ multiplex PCR assay. The multiplex PCR relied on a mix of 60 forward primers for TCR Vbeta segments and 13 reverse primers for TCR Jbeta segments. The CDR3 region of rearranged TCR beta genes was amplified from genomic DNA with a multiplex PCR assay. The amplified TCR beta libraries were sequenced on the Illumina HiSeq System as 87-base-pair reads. The paper's processing steps were these. Across the roughly 670 repertoires, a later analysis counted 60 million to 90 million unique TCR beta chains, about 10 million of which were shared by at least two donors. A nearest-neighbor algorithm error-corrected the raw reads and collapsed the reads into unique sequences, merging closely related sequences to remove PCR and sequencing errors. CDR3 sequences were aligned to IMGT reference sequences to assign V, D and J gene segments. For a sequence to be retained, a match of at least six nucleotides to both a V gene segment and a J gene segment was required. A rearrangement was called productive if the CDR3 had no stop codons and remained in frame with V and J, and every other rearrangement was called non-productive. Following IMGT convention, CDR3 was defined as the stretch from the second conserved V-encoded cysteine to the conserved J-encoded phenylalanine. The earlier analysis of a few hundred of the donors excluded any sequence lacking an unambiguous match to a single V gene segment. An earlier analysis of just under 600 of the donors called V segments functional above 56.7% productive rearrangements and segregating when the between-donor standard deviation exceeded 5%. A statistical classification framework was built for diagnosing cytomegalovirus status from the catalog of TCR beta chain sequences. A later analysis assigned V and J genes by comparing TCR nucleotide sequences with IMGT/GENE-DB human TR gene sequences. A later analysis assigned CDR3 sequences and most-parsimonious VDJ recombination scenarios with the TCRdist pipeline. In a later analysis, each TCR beta chain was defined by its CDR3 amino acid sequence together with its V-gene family, and reads lacking a unique V-gene family were excluded. As a way to deal with suspected cross-contamination and a sequencing artifact, a later analysis dropped hundreds of nucleotide sequences that were highly shared and had low generation probability. In a later analysis, a clonal expansion index for each public chain was calculated from normalized within-repertoire ranks of inferred template counts. In a later analysis, generation probabilities were computed using a VDJ recombination model fitted to out-of-frame rearrangements, and the results were checked against IGoR. In a later analysis, TCR-TCR, TCR-HLA and TCR-CMV co-occurrence was scored with hypergeometric tests, and a repertoire-size bias correction was applied to TCR pairs. False discovery rates were estimated in a later analysis by permuting HLA or CMV assignments 20 times. In a later analysis, co-occurring TCRs were grouped using DBSCAN, with TCRdist sequence similarity added in when clustering inside HLA-allele-positive subsets. Co-occurrence clustering excluded repertoires with fewer than 30,000 or more than 120,000 public chains, plus five with anomalous nucleotide sharing. TCRdb limited this immuneACCESS table to in-frame rearrangements with V and J called. A share of clones is missing; checked studies link under half to unresolved V genes, and the rest is unexplained. D and trimming come from the DNA, and the V and J calls and clone size come from that table. Recorded for this sample are fewer than 250,000 clones; roughly 80% of them occurred a single time. Jointly, the top ten make up approximately 2.1% of the sample.

This clone was counted a single time. The clone's antigen remains unknown. No base-level quality is on record; no much larger clone is a single base apart. The cohort was made up of 666 healthy bone marrow donors. At the time of sampling, all cohort members were nominally healthy, though unrecorded immune exposures were likely present. The donor tested CMV seropositive, placing the donor among the roughly 300 seropositive members of the cohort. Each donor provided a peripheral blood sample, and peripheral blood mononuclear cells were used for TCR beta sequencing. The Qiagen DNeasy Blood Extraction Kit was used to extract genomic DNA from the blood cell samples.

Recombination joined TRBV5-1 with TRBJ1-6; the best D guess is TRBD1, with 5 bases matching. Material: PBMCs. The TCR sequence derives from a woman aged 25 to 39 in good health and CMV-seropositive. The DNA is as follows: TGCGCCAGCAACCCTGGGGCCCAGGCTGGGGATAATTCACCCCTCCACTTT. This is translated as CASNPGAQAGDNSPLHF. Here the CDR3 is joined to the reference TRBV5-1 and TRBJ1-6 genes, and the full variable domain is: KAGVTQTPRYLIKTRGQQVTLSCSPISGHRSVSWYQQTPGQGLQFLFEYFSETQRNKGNFPGRFSGRQFSNSRSEMNVSTLELGDSALYLCASNPGAQAGDNSPLHFGNGTRLTVT.